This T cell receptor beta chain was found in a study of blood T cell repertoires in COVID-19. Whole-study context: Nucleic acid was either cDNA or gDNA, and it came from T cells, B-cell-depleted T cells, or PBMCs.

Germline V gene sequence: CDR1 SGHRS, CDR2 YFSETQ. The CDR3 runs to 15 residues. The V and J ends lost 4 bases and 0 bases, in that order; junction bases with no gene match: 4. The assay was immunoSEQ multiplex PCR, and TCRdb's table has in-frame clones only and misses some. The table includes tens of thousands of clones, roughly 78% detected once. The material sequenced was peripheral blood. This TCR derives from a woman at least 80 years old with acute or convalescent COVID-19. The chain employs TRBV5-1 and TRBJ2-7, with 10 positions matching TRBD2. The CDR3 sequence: CASSNSGGISYEQYF. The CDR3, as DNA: TGCGCCAGCAGCAATAGCGGGGGGATCTCCTACGAGCAGTACTTC. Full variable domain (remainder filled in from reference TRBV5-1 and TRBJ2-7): KAGVTQTPRYLIKTRGQQVTLSCSPISGHRSVSWYQQTPGQGLQFLFEYFSETQRNKGNFPGRFSGRQFSNSRSEMNVSTLELGDSALYLCASSNSGGISYEQYFGPGTRLTVT.